The clone carrying this T cell receptor beta chain was detected only a few times. The data derive from a study of technical replicates of blood from a handful of donors. This CDR3 spans 16 amino acids. Here immunoSEQ multiplex PCR was the method, and the copy in TCRdb shows in-frame clones only, minus some. The table lists about 97,000 clones, 95% to 96% of them singletons. The sequence came from a human donor in good health. The chain combines TRBV21-1 with TRBJ2-7; the table's D call of TRBD1 was not tested on the DNA. TRBV21-1 is a pseudogene locus. Sample: T cells isolated from PBMCs. This CDR3 reads CASSHEAQGCAYEQYF. Here the CDR3 DNA reads TGTGCCAGCAGCCACGAAGCCCAGGGGTGCGCCTACGAGCAGTACTTC.